This TCR beta chain came from a study of blood T cell repertoires in COVID-19. Study summary: There were acute and convalescent COVID-19 samples, and they came from the United States, Italy and Spain. T cells, B-cell-depleted T cells, or PBMCs provided the cDNA or gDNA that served as material.

Original processing notes: The assay estimated nucleated cells by amplifying reference gene primers. Clones were read by immunoSEQ multiplex PCR, and TCRdb kept only the in-frame ones, dropping some. That table is the source of V, J and clone size, and D and trimming were worked out from the DNA. Among around 50,000 clones, around 85% were seen once, and the ten largest hold roughly 4.7%. The sequence was collected from a man aged 40-49 years with active COVID-19. Material: peripheral blood.

CDR3 residues: CAWSVRRELGDTQYF. The CDR3 nucleotides read TGTGCCTGGAGTGTGCGGCGGGAGTTGGGAGATACGCAGTATTTT. This chain uses TRBV30 with TRBJ2-3, with 7 bases identical to TRBD2. This CDR3 comprises 15 residues. Germline lookup yields CDR1 GTSNPN and CDR2 SVGIG (reference sequence). The V gene end was trimmed by 0 bases and the J gene end by 5 bases; junction bases not matched to a gene: 8.